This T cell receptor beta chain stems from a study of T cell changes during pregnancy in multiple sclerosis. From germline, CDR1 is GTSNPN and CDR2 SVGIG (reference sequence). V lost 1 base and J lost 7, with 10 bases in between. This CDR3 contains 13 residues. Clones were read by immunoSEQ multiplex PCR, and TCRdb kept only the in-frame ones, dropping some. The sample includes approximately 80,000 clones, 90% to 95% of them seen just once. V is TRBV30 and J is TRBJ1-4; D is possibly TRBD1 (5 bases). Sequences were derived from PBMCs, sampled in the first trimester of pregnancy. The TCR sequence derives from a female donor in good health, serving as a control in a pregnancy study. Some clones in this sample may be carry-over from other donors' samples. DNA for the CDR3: TGTGCCTGGAGTGGGAAAGGGGTTGAAAAACTGTTTTTT. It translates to CAWSGKGVEKLFF.